The 28 T cell receptor beta chains below come from one sample, sequenced in a study of blood T cell repertoires in COVID-19. Measured with immunoSEQ multiplex PCR; TCRdb has only the in-frame clones, and not every one. The sample holds about 110,000 clones, 86% seen once. The sample was peripheral blood. The receptor source for this set is a man in his forties with acute or convalescent COVID-19.

The chain is built from TRBV7-9 and TRBJ2-5; possibly TRBD1 for D (6 bases). V shed 3 bases and J shed 3 bases, with 11 bases lying between them. The CDR3 sequence is 14 residues long. In germline, CDR1 is SEHNR, CDR2 FQNEAQ (reference sequence). CDR3 coding DNA: TGTGCCAGCAGCTTTTGGGGGCCCGAAGAGACCCAGTACTTC. Amino acid sequence: CASSFWGPEETQYF.

The J gene is TRBJ1-5, the V gene TRBV3-1 (or the pseudogene TRBV3-2), with D hard to call. CDR1 is LGHDT and CDR2 is YNNKEL in the germline V gene (reference sequence). CDR3 length: 14 residues. Trimming left V 4 bases short and J 7 bases short, with 14 bases between. CDR3 nucleotide sequence: TGTGCCAGCAGCCGAGGTCCAGAGCGGCAGCCCCAGCATTTT. It specifies CASSRGPERQPQHF.

This clone was counted once. This chain links TRBV6-1 with TRBJ2-3, with 9 bases matching TRBD2. V gave up 3 bases and J gave up 1 base; unmatched junction bases: 5. CDR1 and CDR2 from the germline V gene are MNHNS and SASEGT. This CDR3 has 16 residues. CDR3 in amino acids: CASSDNSGRGTDTQYF. The CDR3 nucleotides read TGTGCCAGCAGTGACAATAGCGGGAGAGGCACAGATACGCAGTATTTT.

The chain is built from TRBV6-2 or TRBV6-3 and TRBJ2-7; TRBD1 aligns across 7 bases. The V and J ends lost 6 bases and 3 bases, in that order; junction bases with no gene match: 8. The germline CDR1 and CDR2 sequences are MNHEY and SVGEGT. This CDR3 spans 14 amino acids. CDR3 amino acids: CASSRTGGGYEQYF. The CDR3, as DNA: TGTGCCAGCAGCCGGACAGGAGGAGGCTACGAGCAGTACTTC.

V is TRBV5-5 and J is TRBJ1-1; perhaps TRBD1 as D (6 bases). Germline assignment: CDR1 SGHKS and CDR2 YYEKEE (reference sequence). V gave up 0 bases and J gave up 3 bases, with 9 bases separating them. CDR3 size: 14 residues. The CDR3, as DNA: TGTGCCAGCAGCTTGGATGGGGGCCACACTGAAGCTTTCTTT. Translating gives CASSLDGGHTEAFF.

The rearrangement links TRBV7-9 to TRBJ2-1; 12 nucleotides match TRBD2. The CDR3 contains 18 residues. Germline values: CDR1 SEHNR, CDR2 FQNEAQ (reference sequence). V trimming: 0 bases; J trimming: 5 bases; junction bases outside the gene matches: 8. Here the CDR3 reads CASSLAVLAGGDDNEQFF. DNA of the CDR3: TGTGCCAGCAGCTTAGCCGTACTAGCGGGAGGAGATGACAATGAGCAGTTCTTC.

The V call is TRBV7-9, the J call TRBJ1-2; 7 bases are shared with TRBD1. In germline, CDR1 is SEHNR, CDR2 FQNEAQ (reference sequence). The CDR3 length is 14 residues. The trim removed 5 bases at V and 4 bases at J, leaving 7 bases unmatched. The CDR3 protein is CASSDRGQFYGYTF. The CDR3 region has the DNA TGTGCCAGCAGCGATAGGGGACAGTTCTATGGCTACACCTTC.

The chain uses TRBV10-2 and TRBJ2-5; possibly TRBD2 for D (5 bases). The V gene lost 0 bases and the J gene lost 1 base, with 6 bases spanning the gap. Germline V gene lookup returns CDR1 WSHSY and CDR2 SAAADI. The CDR3 runs 14 residues. CDR3 DNA sequence: TGCGCCAGCAGTGAGTCGAGGGTCCAAGAGACCCAGTACTTC. Translating gives CASSESRVQETQYF.

This chain links TRBV5-1 with TRBJ2-7, with 9 nucleotides matching TRBD1. J gave up 6 bases and V 3 bases, and 10 bases lay outside the gene matches. The germline V gene has CDR1 SGHRS and CDR2 YFSETQ. This CDR3 spans 15 amino acids. In DNA form, the CDR3 reads TGCGCCAGCAGCTGGGGACAGGGTATAGGGAGCGAGCAGTACTTC. It yields the protein CASSWGQGIGSEQYF.

This clone has a handful of counts. The chain joins TRBV7-9 to TRBJ2-7; perhaps TRBD1 as D (6 bases). In germline, CDR1 is SEHNR, CDR2 FQNEAQ (reference sequence). There are 14 residues in the CDR3. Trimming left V 6 bases short and J 4 bases short, with 16 bases between. For the CDR3, the DNA is TGTGCCAGCAGTCCGGACAGCTACGCTTACGAGCAGTACTTC. It translates to CASSPDSYAYEQYF.

The CDR3 protein is CASSRSGNSPLHF. The CDR3 DNA reads as TGTGCCAGCAGCCGGAGTGGAAATTCACCCCTCCACTTT. The rearrangement links TRBV6-5 to TRBJ1-6; no firm D call. Germline values: CDR1 MNHEY, CDR2 SVGAGI. Trimming pared 6 bases from V and 7 bases from J, leaving 10 bases between. CDR3 length: 13 residues.

J is TRBJ1-2 and V is TRBV5-5, with a weak D call TRBD1 (5 bases). Trimming stripped 3 bases from V and 3 bases from J, with 9 bases between. The CDR3 totals 13 residues. Germline values: CDR1 SGHKS, CDR2 YYEKEE (reference sequence). In nucleotides, the CDR3 is TGTGCCAGCAGCTCCGGGGGGGACTATGGCTACACCTTC. Translating gives CASSSGGDYGYTF.

The chain has TRBV9 and TRBJ1-5; TRBD1 is a possible D gene (5 bases). The CDR3 totals 16 residues. Germline CDR1 is SGDLS and CDR2 is YYNGEE. The V and J ends lost 4 bases and 0 bases respectively, with 14 bases between them. This CDR3 is CASSPRGGNSNQPQHF. As DNA, the CDR3 is TGTGCCAGCAGCCCCCGGGGGGGGAATAGCAATCAGCCCCAGCATTTT.

This clone has more than one count but fewer than ten. V and J are TRBV30 and TRBJ1-3; D unclear. Trimming removed 4 bases from V and 0 bases from J, with 22 bases in between. The CDR3 consists of 18 residues. Germline V gene lookup returns CDR1 GTSNPN and CDR2 SVGIG (reference sequence). This CDR3 reads CAWTRGGAERNSGNTIYF. The CDR3 nucleotides are TGTGCCTGGACGAGAGGTGGCGCAGAGAGAAACTCTGGAAACACCATATATTTT.

This clone was recorded only once. The rearrangement links TRBV7-8 to TRBJ1-2; TRBD1 agrees at 7 bases. V was clipped by 5 bases and J by 7 bases; unmatched bases: 7. The CDR3 totals 13 residues. Germline loops: CDR1 SGHVS, CDR2 FQNEAQ. The CDR3 protein is CASSQRGRGGYTF. CDR3 bases: TGTGCCAGCAGCCAAAGGGGGCGGGGTGGCTACACCTTC.

This chain joins TRBV5-6 and TRBJ1-6; 10 positions agree with TRBD1. CDR1 and CDR2 from the germline V gene are SGHDT and YYEEEE. The CDR3 runs 15 residues. V shed 2 bases and J 10 bases; nucleotides not matched to a gene: 6. The CDR3 reads CASSLGTGDYSPLHF. The DNA for the CDR3 is TGTGCCAGCAGCTTAGGGACAGGGGATTACTCACCCCTCCACTTT.

The chain links TRBV19 to TRBJ1-6, with D possibly being TRBD1 (6 bases). The CDR3 is made up of 16 amino acids. Germline assignment: CDR1 LNHDA and CDR2 SQIVND (reference sequence). The V end lost 4 bases, the J end lost 5 bases, and 15 bases lay between the germline ends. The CDR3, as DNA: TGTGCCAGTAGTAGTAGGGGGACGGCTAATAATTCACCCCTCCACTTT. Protein sequence: CASSSRGTANNSPLHF.

This sequence joins TRBV7-8 and TRBJ1-3, with D uncertain. The germline V gene has CDR1 SGHVS and CDR2 FQNEAQ. The CDR3 is 16 residues long. V lost 5 bases to trimming and J lost 1 base, with 15 bases between them. CDR3 in amino acids: CASSPRTTDSGNTIYF. CDR3 coding DNA: TGTGCCAGCAGCCCACGCACGACTGATTCTGGAAACACCATATATTTT.

The chain couples TRBV7-2 to TRBJ2-1; the D is unclear. This CDR3 region has 15 residues. CDR1 is SGHTA and CDR2 is FQGNSA in the germline V gene. Trimming removed 5 bases at V and 5 bases at J, with 16 bases between. The CDR3 nucleotides are TGTGCCAGCAGCCCGACGGGTCTACTAAACAATGAGCAGTTCTTC. Its protein product is CASSPTGLLNNEQFF.

The chain couples TRBV4-2 to TRBJ1-1, with D possibly TRBD1 on 5 matching bases. This CDR3 comprises 15 residues. V was pared by 0 bases and J by 6 bases, with 14 bases between. CDR1 is LGHNA and CDR2 is YNFKEQ in the germline V gene. CDR3 nucleotides: TGTGCCAGCAGCCAAGATTGGGCGGGAGGGGCTGAAGCTTTCTTT. Amino acids: CASSQDWAGGAEAFF.

V gene TRBV5-1 combines with J gene TRBJ2-1, with TRBD2 identical over 8 bases. This CDR3 spans 22 amino acids. J lost 0 bases, V lost 3 bases, and 23 bases had no gene match. Per the germline V gene, CDR1 is SGHRS and CDR2 is YFSETQ. CDR3 DNA sequence: TGCGCCAGCAGCTCTTTGGTAGCAGCTGGGCTAGCGGGCAGGAGCTCCTACAATGAGCAGTTCTTC. Its translation is CASSSLVAAGLAGRSSYNEQFF.

The genes are TRBV3-1 (or the pseudogene TRBV3-2) and TRBJ1-6, with D perhaps TRBD1 (6 bases). The CDR3 spans 15 residues. Trimming cost V 4 bases and J 6 bases, with 13 bases left between them. Germline CDR1 reads LGHDT; CDR2 reads YNNKEL (reference sequence). The CDR3, as DNA: TGTGCCAGCAGCCCACAGGGTGCGGGTAATTCACCCCTCCACTTT. Translated: CASSPQGAGNSPLHF.

V usage is TRBV11-3 and J usage is TRBJ1-1; unclear D gene. The CDR3 length is 13 residues. The germline V gene has CDR1 SGHNT and CDR2 YENEEA. Trimming removed 3 bases at V and 3 bases at J, with 8 bases between. The CDR3 sequence: CASSLSEDTEAFF. The CDR3 DNA reads as TGTGCCAGCAGCTTGTCAGAGGACACTGAAGCTTTCTTT.

The rearrangement links TRBV5-8 to TRBJ1-1; 12 bases fit TRBD1. This CDR3 is 15 amino acids long. In germline, CDR1 is SGHTS, CDR2 YDEGEE. Trimming cost V 4 bases and J 2 bases; bases outside gene matches: 3. As DNA, the CDR3 is TGTGCCAGCAGCCCGGGGACAGGGGGCAACACTGAAGCTTTCTTT. This encodes CASSPGTGGNTEAFF.

The CDR3 protein is CASSSLAGGTEAFF. As DNA, the CDR3 is TGTGCCAGCAGCTCACTAGCGGGGGGGACTGAAGCTTTCTTT. The V gene is TRBV4-2, the J gene TRBJ1-1, with a possible D match to TRBD1 (5 bases). V lost 5 bases and J lost 5, with 15 bases in between. The CDR3 extends over 14 amino acids. The V gene's germline CDR1 is LGHNA and CDR2 YNFKEQ.

V is TRBV11-2 and J is TRBJ1-4; TRBD1 aligns across 7 bases. CDR1 and CDR2 (germline): SGHAT, FQNNGV. J lost 7 bases, V lost 1 base, and 12 bases had no gene match. The CDR3 sequence is 17 residues long. CDR3 amino acids: CASSLGSQGFISEKLFF. The CDR3 DNA reads as TGTGCCAGCAGCTTAGGGTCACAGGGGTTTATATCTGAAAAACTGTTTTTT.

This CDR3 reads CASSRGRGNNQPQHF. For the CDR3, the DNA is TGTGCCAGTAGTCGTGGCAGGGGGAACAATCAGCCCCAGCATTTT. The rearrangement uses TRBV19 and TRBJ1-5; 7 bases are a match to TRBD1. V shed 5 bases, J shed 3 bases, and the junction held 7 bases outside the gene matches. CDR1 and CDR2 (germline): LNHDA, SQIVND (reference sequence). The CDR3 has 15 residues.

The chain's CDR3 is CAWSRTGGSWSEKLFF. The DNA of the CDR3 is TGTGCCTGGAGTCGGACAGGAGGATCGTGGAGTGAAAAACTGTTTTTT. The genes are TRBV30 and TRBJ1-4; TRBD1 agrees at 7 bases. The CDR3 runs to 16 residues. With 2 bases clipped from V and 7 bases from J, the junction kept 13 bases outside the gene matches. Germline V gene sequence: CDR1 GTSNPN, CDR2 SVGIG (reference sequence).